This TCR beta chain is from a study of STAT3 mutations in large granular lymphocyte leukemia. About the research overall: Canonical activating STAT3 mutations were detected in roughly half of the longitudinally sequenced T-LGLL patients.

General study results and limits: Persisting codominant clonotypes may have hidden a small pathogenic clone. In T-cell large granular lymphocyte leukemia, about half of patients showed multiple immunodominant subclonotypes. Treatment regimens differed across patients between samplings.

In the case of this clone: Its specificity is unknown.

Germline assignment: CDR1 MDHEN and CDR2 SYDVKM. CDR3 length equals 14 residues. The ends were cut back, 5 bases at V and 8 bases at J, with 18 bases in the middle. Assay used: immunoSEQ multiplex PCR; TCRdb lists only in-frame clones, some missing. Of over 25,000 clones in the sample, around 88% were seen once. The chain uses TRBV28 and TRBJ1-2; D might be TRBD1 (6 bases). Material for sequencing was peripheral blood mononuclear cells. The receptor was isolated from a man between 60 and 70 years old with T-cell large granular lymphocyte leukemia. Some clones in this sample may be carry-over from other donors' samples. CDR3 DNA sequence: TGTGCCAGCAGTCCTGATTTCAGAAGGGGGGGCTACACCTTC. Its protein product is CASSPDFRRGGYTF.